The text below deals with one T cell receptor (beta chain). The data were obtained in a study of blood T cell repertoires in COVID-19. Study-wide context: The United States, Italy and Spain supplied acute and convalescent COVID-19 samples. PBMCs, B-cell-depleted T cells, or T cells were the source of the cDNA or gDNA that made up the material.

The V segment lost 3 bases and the J segment 4 bases; nucleotides outside the gene matches: 2. CDR3 length: 13 amino acids. Germline CDR1 reads SGHNT; CDR2 reads YENEEA. In the original processing: Researchers report that nucleated cell counts were estimated from reference gene primer amplification. The data were produced by immunoSEQ multiplex PCR, yet TCRdb's version contains in-frame clones alone and is incomplete. Clonal size and the V and J genes are those of that table, whereas D and trimming came from the DNA. The sample lists fewer than 200,000 clones, about four fifths occurring once. Sequenced sample: peripheral blood. The V and J genes are TRBV11-3 and TRBJ2-7; TRBD1 matches at 8 bases. This clonotype was obtained from a woman aged 80 or over with COVID-19, enrolled during active disease. Written as DNA, the CDR3 is TGTGCCAGCAGCTTGGGACAGGATTACGAGCAGTACTTC. Translating it yields CASSLGQDYEQYF.